These 4 T cell receptor beta chains share one sample of origin, sequenced in a study of OX40 agonist ivuxolimab in advanced cancers. Repertoires were generated with immunoSEQ multiplex PCR, while TCRdb's copy carries only in-frame clones and drops some. The table shows tens of thousands of clones, with 88% occurring only once. The specimen comprised CD4+ or CD8+ T cells sorted from blood, sampled in a trial of the OX40 agonist ivuxolimab. All receptors derive from an adult with an advanced solid tumor such as melanoma, head and neck, liver or kidney cancer.

The chain joins TRBV7-2 to TRBJ2-7; the D call may be TRBD1 or TRBD2 (5 bases each). This CDR3 region has 15 residues. Germline V gene sequence: CDR1 SGHTA, CDR2 FQGNSA. The ends were cut back, 1 base at V and 2 bases at J, with 12 bases in the middle. The CDR3 sequence: CASSLEGTGTYEQYF. As DNA, the CDR3 is TGTGCCAGCAGCTTAGAGGGGACCGGGACCTACGAGCAGTACTTC.

V is TRBV28 and J is TRBJ1-1; D gene ambiguous. The CDR3 is made up of 15 amino acids. Trimming left V 1 base short and J 4 bases short, with 13 bases between. Germline CDR1 is MDHEN and CDR2 is SYDVKM. The CDR3 loop reads CASSLLVTAGTEAFF. In DNA form, the CDR3 reads TGTGCCAGCAGTTTATTGGTAACAGCCGGCACTGAAGCTTTCTTT. Drawing the rest from reference TRBV28 and TRBJ1-1, the complete variable domain is DVKVTQSSRYLVKRTGEKVFLECVQDMDHENMFWYRQDPGLGLRLIYFSYDVKMKEKGDIPEGYSVSREKKERFSLILESASTNQTSMYLCASSLLVTAGTEAFFGQGTRLTVV.

The chain uses TRBV4-1 and TRBJ1-2; D possibly corresponds to TRBD1 (6 bases). Trimming cost V 4 bases and J 5 bases, with 17 bases left between them. This CDR3 is 15 amino acids long. The germline gives CDR1 MGHRA, CDR2 YSYEKL. This CDR3 reads CASSPGGSMTYGYTF. In DNA, the CDR3 is TGCGCCAGCAGCCCGGGGGGCTCTATGACGTATGGCTACACCTTC.

V usage is TRBV7-9 and J usage is TRBJ1-1; D is ambiguous. The CDR3 has 12 residues. The V and J ends lost 5 bases and 3 bases respectively, with 7 bases between them. CDR1 is SEHNR, CDR2 FQNEAQ, per germline (reference sequence). CDR3 region: CASSPGDTEAFF. CDR3 DNA: TGTGCCAGCAGCCCGGGCGACACTGAAGCTTTCTTT.